These 23 T cell receptor beta chains were sequenced from one sample in a study of T cells in Graves' hyperthyroidism and ophthalmopathy. Template material for amplifying TCR beta CDR3 regions consisted of RNA transcripts. TCR CDR3 regions were first amplified by RT-PCR with HTBI primers. Each CDR3 protein gets one entry after TCRdb re-called the multiplex PCR reads with MiXCR. The sample has roughly 300,000 distinct CDR3 sequences; 21% are singletons. Sequenced: blood. The origin of the receptors is a woman between 45 and 65 years old with Graves' hyperthyroidism.

This clonotype was seen at least ten times. The V call is TRBV11-2, the J call TRBJ2-7; 15 positions agree with TRBD2. The germline V gene has CDR1 SGHAT and CDR2 FQNNGV. V was pared by 4 bases and J by 2 bases, with 9 bases of the junction left unmatched. CDR3 length: 18 amino acids. The CDR3 nucleotides are TGTGCCAGCAGCTCCATTCGGACTAGCGGGAGGGTTCCCTACGAGCAGTACTTC. Encoded protein: CASSSIRTSGRVPYEQYF.

The rearrangement uses TRBV19 and TRBJ1-1; TRBD1 is a possible D gene (6 bases). CDR1 and CDR2 (germline): LNHDA, SQIVND (reference sequence). V lost 6 bases and J 2 bases, leaving 10 bases between the germline ends. CDR3 length equals 13 residues. Here the CDR3 DNA reads TGTGCCAGTAGGTCAGGGGCTAACACTGAAGCTTTCTTT. Its protein is CASRSGANTEAFF.

This clonotype has ten or more counts. This chain connects TRBV28 to TRBJ1-4; 9 nucleotides match TRBD1. The CDR3 runs 13 residues. CDR1 MDHEN and CDR2 SYDVKM come from the germline V gene. J was trimmed by 8 bases and V by 8 bases; bases with no gene match: 6. CDR3 sequence reads: CASGGQGHEKLFF. CDR3 DNA: TGTGCCAGCGGCGGACAGGGGCACGAAAAACTGTTTTTT.

This clonotype was recorded at least ten times. The chain's CDR3 is CASSPLVWANEQFF. DNA for the CDR3: TGTGCCAGCAGCCCCCTAGTGTGGGCCAATGAGCAGTTCTTC. This chain uses TRBV11-2 with TRBJ2-1; D call uncertain. Germline CDR1 reads SGHAT; CDR2 reads FQNNGV. V lost 5 bases, J lost 6 bases, and 14 bases lay in between. This CDR3 is 14 amino acids long.

This clonotype was seen at least ten times. The gene calls are TRBV2 and TRBJ2-6; possible D gene TRBD1, 7 bases. The length of the CDR3 is 15 residues. The ends were cut back, 10 bases at V and 0 bases at J, with 13 bases in the middle. CDR1 and CDR2 from the germline V gene are SNHLY and FYNNEI. Here the CDR3 DNA reads TGTGCCAACCAGGGGGGAATCTCTGGGGCCAACGTCCTGACTTTC. Its protein product is CANQGGISGANVLTF. Full variable domain (outside the CDR3, taken from reference TRBV2 and TRBJ2-6): EPEVTQTPSHQVTQMGQEVILRCVPISNHLYFYWYRQILGQKVEFLVSFYNNEISEKSEIFDDQFSVERPDGSNFTLKIRSTKLEDSAMYFCANQGGISGANVLTFGAGSRLTVL.

This clonotype was observed a handful of times. The chain links TRBV20-1 to TRBJ2-5; no clear D gene. Germline assignment: CDR1 DFQATT and CDR2 SNEGSKA (reference sequence). Trimming removed 0 bases at V and 4 bases at J, with 15 bases between. The length of the CDR3 is 15 residues. In nucleotides, the CDR3 is TGCAGTGCTAGAGATCCCATTCCACTCCGAGAGACCCAGTACTTC. It yields the protein CSARDPIPLRETQYF.

This clonotype has ten or more counts. V gene TRBV27 combines with J gene TRBJ1-5; D is unresolved. Germline assignment: CDR1 MNHEY and CDR2 SMNVEV (reference sequence). V was cut by 2 bases and J by 5 bases, with 10 bases left in between. This CDR3 contains 14 residues. As DNA, the CDR3 is TGTGCCAGCAGTTTAAGGGCCTTGGATCAGCCCCAGCATTTT. Its protein is CASSLRALDQPQHF.

This clonotype was recorded many times. The chain combines TRBV19 with TRBJ1-5, with D maybe TRBD1 (5 bases). Germline lookup yields CDR1 LNHDA and CDR2 SQIVND (reference sequence). The V end was cut by 0 bases, the J end by 1 base, with 10 bases between. The CDR3 totals 16 residues. The chain's CDR3 is CASSIDQGESNQPQHF. The CDR3 coding sequence is TGTGCCAGTAGTATAGATCAGGGCGAGAGCAATCAGCCCCAGCATTTT.

The rearrangement links TRBV5-1 to TRBJ2-7, with 15 bases aligning to TRBD2. This CDR3 has 17 residues. CDR1 and CDR2 from the germline V gene are SGHRS and YFSETQ. V shed 4 bases and J 0 bases; nucleotides not matched to a gene: 5. The CDR3 protein is CASSPGLAGGSSYEQYF. The DNA for the CDR3 is TGCGCCAGCAGCCCAGGACTAGCGGGAGGGAGCTCCTACGAGCAGTACTTC.

This clonotype was seen a handful of times. The chain recombines TRBV6-2 or TRBV6-3 with TRBJ1-5, with D hard to call. The germline gives CDR1 MNHEY, CDR2 SVGEGT. The CDR3 covers 13 residues. Trimming removed 4 bases at V and 11 bases at J, with 15 bases between. CDR3 nucleotide sequence: TGTGCCAGCAGTTCACTCAGTGCGCGAGCCCAGCATTTT. Amino acid sequence: CASSSLSARAQHF.

This chain connects TRBV9 to TRBJ2-4, with D perhaps TRBD2 (6 bases). This CDR3 has 13 residues. V lost 4 bases, J lost 8 bases, and 13 bases lay in between. The V gene's germline CDR1 is SGDLS and CDR2 YYNGEE. The CDR3 region has the DNA TGTGCCAGCAGCCCCCGACTAGGAGACATTCAGTACTTC. Protein sequence: CASSPRLGDIQYF.

The genes are TRBV3-1 and TRBJ2-1; D perhaps matches TRBD2 (6 bases). CDR1 is LGHDT and CDR2 is YNNKEL in the germline V gene (reference sequence). V dropped 0 bases and J dropped 5 bases, with 11 bases sitting between them. The CDR3 totals 15 residues. For the CDR3, the DNA is TGTGCCAGCAGCCAAGATAGGCTAGCGCACAATGAGCAGTTCTTC. Translated: CASSQDRLAHNEQFF.

The chain uses TRBV29-1 and TRBJ2-5, with D maybe TRBD1 (6 bases). The CDR3 has 14 residues. From germline, CDR1 is SQVTM and CDR2 ANQGSEA. Trimming shortened V by 4 bases and J by 4 bases, and 16 bases separated the two germline ends. CDR3 nucleotides: TGCAGCGTTGCCTCCTTGGACAGAGGAGAGACCCAGTACTTC. Encoded protein: CSVASLDRGETQYF. Full variable domain (outside the CDR3, taken from reference TRBV29-1 and TRBJ2-5): SAVISQKPSRDICQRGTSLTIQCQVDSQVTMMFWYRQQPGQSLTLIATANQGSEATYESGFVIDKFPISRPNLTFSTLTVSNMSPEDSSIYLCSVASLDRGETQYFGPGTRLLVL.

This clonotype was counted many times. The chain carries TRBV3-1 and TRBJ2-7, with D tentatively TRBD2 (6 bases). Germline V gene sequence: CDR1 LGHDT, CDR2 YNNKEL (reference sequence). The V end lost 3 bases, the J end lost 3 bases, and 15 bases lay between the germline ends. The CDR3 spans 15 residues. Here the CDR3 reads CASSHQAGHRYEQYF. CDR3 in DNA: TGTGCCAGCAGCCACCAAGCGGGTCACCGCTACGAGCAGTACTTC.

V usage is TRBV7-3 and J usage is TRBJ1-2; 8 positions match TRBD1. Losses at the gene ends were 0 bases for V and 8 bases for J; bases not matched to a gene: 8. The CDR3 extends over 15 amino acids. From germline, CDR1 is SGHTA and CDR2 FQGTGA. The CDR3 is CASSLTAQGARGYTF. Here the CDR3 DNA reads TGTGCCAGCAGCTTAACTGCCCAGGGGGCGCGGGGCTACACCTTC.

There are many counts of this clonotype. V gene TRBV20-1 combines with J gene TRBJ1-1; D is ambiguous. The length of the CDR3 is 15 residues. Looked up from germline, CDR1 is DFQATT and CDR2 is SNEGSKA (reference sequence). The ends were cut back, 4 bases at V and 0 bases at J, with 15 bases in the middle. The CDR3 reads CSATPLAGLNTEAFF. The CDR3 bases are TGCAGTGCTACCCCCCTCGCCGGGTTGAACACTGAAGCTTTCTTT.

This clonotype came up a few times. The chain carries TRBV9 and TRBJ2-1; D gene ambiguous. The V gene lost 0 bases and the J gene lost 3 bases, with 13 bases spanning the gap. The germline CDR1 and CDR2 sequences are SGDLS and YYNGEE. This CDR3 region has 16 residues. The CDR3 reads CASSVAVTSVYNEQFF. The CDR3, as DNA: TGTGCCAGCAGCGTAGCGGTTACGAGCGTCTACAATGAGCAGTTCTTC.

This clonotype was detected many times. The CDR3 DNA is TGTGCCAGCAGCCCCGTTAACACACAAGGGACGCAGTATTTT. Protein product: CASSPVNTQGTQYF. This chain links TRBV7-8 with TRBJ2-3; D call uncertain. Trimming removed 5 bases from V and 9 bases from J, with 18 bases in between. Germline V gene lookup returns CDR1 SGHVS and CDR2 FQNEAQ. The CDR3 runs 14 residues.

The chain links TRBV18 to TRBJ1-1, with D uncertain. CDR3 size: 15 residues. Germline loops: CDR1 KGHSH, CDR2 LQKENI. The V end lost 1 base, the J end lost 0 bases, and 9 bases lay between the germline ends. The CDR3 is CASSPLENMNTEAFF. In DNA form, the CDR3 reads TGTGCCAGCTCACCACTTGAGAACATGAACACTGAAGCTTTCTTT.

Many counts were recorded for this clonotype. The chain links TRBV4-1 to TRBJ1-1; D unresolved. V gave up 1 base and J gave up 1 base, with 7 bases separating them. Germline assignment: CDR1 MGHRA and CDR2 YSYEKL. The CDR3 is 14 amino acids. CDR3 coding DNA: TGCGCCAGCAGCCAAGTCCAACAGAACACTGAAGCTTTCTTT. Protein: CASSQVQQNTEAFF.

This clonotype was recorded many times. The chain uses TRBV6-2 or TRBV6-3 and TRBJ1-5, with D hard to call. This CDR3 spans 14 amino acids. Between the trimmed V and J ends, which lost 2 bases and 4 bases, there was a span of 9 bases. Germline-derived CDR1 and CDR2 are MNHEY and SVGEGT. CDR3 protein: CASSYGWGNQPQHF. The CDR3 coding sequence is TGTGCCAGCAGTTACGGCTGGGGTAATCAGCCCCAGCATTTT.

This clonotype was seen many times. This rearrangement joins TRBV20-1 to TRBJ1-6, with TRBD1 matching over 7 bases. J lost 0 bases, V lost 0 bases, and 8 bases had no gene match. CDR3 size: 18 residues. Per germline, CDR1 DFQATT and CDR2 SNEGSKA (reference sequence). This chain's CDR3 is CSARDPGQHSSYNSPLHF. The CDR3, as DNA: TGCAGTGCTAGAGATCCGGGACAGCATAGCTCCTATAATTCACCCCTCCACTTT.

This clonotype showed up just a few times. This chain links TRBV4-1 with TRBJ1-2; D remains unclear. The V end lost 1 base, the J end lost 2 bases, and 11 bases lay between the germline ends. CDR1 and CDR2 (germline): MGHRA, YSYEKL. The CDR3 has 15 amino acids. The CDR3 reads CASSQGSGTNYGYTF. CDR3 sequence (DNA): TGCGCCAGCAGCCAAGGTTCAGGAACCAACTATGGCTACACCTTC.